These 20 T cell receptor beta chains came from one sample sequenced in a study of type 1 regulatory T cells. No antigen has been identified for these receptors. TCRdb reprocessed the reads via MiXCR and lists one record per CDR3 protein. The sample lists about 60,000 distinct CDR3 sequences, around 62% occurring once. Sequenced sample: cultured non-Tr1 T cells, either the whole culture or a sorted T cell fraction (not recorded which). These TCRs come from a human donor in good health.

The CDR3 is CASSLYGGSTNEKLFF. As DNA, the CDR3 is TGTGCCAGCAGCTTGTACGGGGGCTCAACTAATGAAAAACTGTTTTTT. This chain joins TRBV5-6 and TRBJ1-4; tentatively, D is TRBD1 (6 bases). Trimming took off 1 base at V and 0 bases at J, with 10 bases between the two ends. The CDR3 covers 16 residues. The V gene's germline CDR1 is SGHDT and CDR2 YYEEEE.

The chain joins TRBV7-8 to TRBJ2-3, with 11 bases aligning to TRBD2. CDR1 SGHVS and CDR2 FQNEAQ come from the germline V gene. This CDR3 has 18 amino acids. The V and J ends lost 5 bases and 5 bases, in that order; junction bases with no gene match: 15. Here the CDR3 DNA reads TGTGCCAGCAGCCCGGACTTTCTAGCGGGAGGAAATCGAGATACGCAGTATTTT. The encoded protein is CASSPDFLAGGNRDTQYF.

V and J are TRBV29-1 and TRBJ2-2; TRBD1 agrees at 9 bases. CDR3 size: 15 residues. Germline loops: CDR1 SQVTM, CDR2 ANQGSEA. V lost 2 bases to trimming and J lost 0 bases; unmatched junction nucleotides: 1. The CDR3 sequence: CSVERQGANTGELFF. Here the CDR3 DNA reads TGCAGCGTTGAAAGACAGGGGGCGAACACCGGGGAGCTGTTTTTT.

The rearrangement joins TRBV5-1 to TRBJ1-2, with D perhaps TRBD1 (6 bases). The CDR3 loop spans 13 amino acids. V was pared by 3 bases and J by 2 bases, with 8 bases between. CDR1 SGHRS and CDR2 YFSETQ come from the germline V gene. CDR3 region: CASSSQGNYGYTF. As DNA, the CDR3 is TGCGCCAGCAGCTCGCAGGGGAACTATGGCTACACCTTC.

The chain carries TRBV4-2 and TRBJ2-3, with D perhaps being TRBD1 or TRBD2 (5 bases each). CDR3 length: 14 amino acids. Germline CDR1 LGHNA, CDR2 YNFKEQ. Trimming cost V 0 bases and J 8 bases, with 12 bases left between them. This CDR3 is CASSQDPGPLTQYF. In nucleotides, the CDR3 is TGTGCCAGCAGCCAAGATCCGGGACCACTTACGCAGTATTTT.

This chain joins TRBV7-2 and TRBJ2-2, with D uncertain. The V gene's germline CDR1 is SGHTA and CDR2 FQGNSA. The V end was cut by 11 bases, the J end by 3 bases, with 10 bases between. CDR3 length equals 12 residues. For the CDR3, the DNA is TGTGCCCTCACATCGGACACCGGGGAGCTGTTTTTT. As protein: CALTSDTGELFF.

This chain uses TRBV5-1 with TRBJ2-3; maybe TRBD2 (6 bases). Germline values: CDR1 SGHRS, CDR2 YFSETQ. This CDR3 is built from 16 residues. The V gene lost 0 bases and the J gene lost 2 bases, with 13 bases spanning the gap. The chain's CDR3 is CASSLASGLTTDTQYF. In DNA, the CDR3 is TGCGCCAGCAGCTTGGCATCGGGACTTACCACAGATACGCAGTATTTT.

The CDR3 coding sequence is TGTGCCAGCAGTGAAGAGGGTCAGGGGGCATCGGACAATGAGCAGTTCTTC. Its translation is CASSEEGQGASDNEQFF. V is TRBV2 and J is TRBJ2-1; TRBD1 matches 8 bases. Germline V gene sequence: CDR1 SNHLY, CDR2 FYNNEI. V gave up 1 base and J gave up 5 bases; unmatched junction bases: 10. The CDR3 contains 17 residues.

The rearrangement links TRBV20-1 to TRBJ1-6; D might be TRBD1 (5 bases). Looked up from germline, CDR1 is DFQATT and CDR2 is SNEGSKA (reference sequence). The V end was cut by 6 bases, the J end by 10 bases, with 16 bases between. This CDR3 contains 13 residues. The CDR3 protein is CSATITEGSPLHF. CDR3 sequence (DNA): TGCAGTGCAACCATCACGGAGGGGTCACCCCTCCACTTT.

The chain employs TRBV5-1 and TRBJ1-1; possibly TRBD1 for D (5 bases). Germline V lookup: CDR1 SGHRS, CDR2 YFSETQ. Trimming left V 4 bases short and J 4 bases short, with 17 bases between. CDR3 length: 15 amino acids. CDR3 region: CASSLTGARGTEAFF. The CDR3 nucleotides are TGCGCCAGCAGCCTTACCGGGGCCCGAGGCACTGAAGCTTTCTTT. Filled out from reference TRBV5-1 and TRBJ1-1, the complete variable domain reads KAGVTQTPRYLIKTRGQQVTLSCSPISGHRSVSWYQQTPGQGLQFLFEYFSETQRNKGNFPGRFSGRQFSNSRSEMNVSTLELGDSALYLCASSLTGARGTEAFFGQGTRLTVV.

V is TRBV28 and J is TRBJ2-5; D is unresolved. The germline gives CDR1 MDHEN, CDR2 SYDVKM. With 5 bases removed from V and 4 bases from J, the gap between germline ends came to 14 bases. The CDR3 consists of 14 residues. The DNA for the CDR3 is TGTGCCAGCAGTGGCCCCCGGGTTGGAGAGACCCAGTACTTC. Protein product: CASSGPRVGETQYF. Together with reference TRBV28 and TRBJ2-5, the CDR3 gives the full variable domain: DVKVTQSSRYLVKRTGEKVFLECVQDMDHENMFWYRQDPGLGLRLIYFSYDVKMKEKGDIPEGYSVSREKKERFSLILESASTNQTSMYLCASSGPRVGETQYFGPGTRLLVL.

This chain's CDR3 is CASSFRQGNSPLHF. The CDR3 nucleotides are TGTGCCAGCAGTTTCCGACAGGGTAATTCACCCCTCCACTTT. The chain combines TRBV27 with TRBJ1-6; 7 nucleotides align to TRBD1. The CDR3 loop spans 14 amino acids. CDR1 is MNHEY and CDR2 is SMNVEV in the germline V gene (reference sequence). V lost 3 bases and J lost 6; bases outside the gene matches: 2.

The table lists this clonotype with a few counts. The CDR3 reads CSARSPGTSTDTQYF. In nucleotides, the CDR3 is TGCAGTGCTAGAAGCCCGGGCACTAGCACAGATACGCAGTATTTT. V is TRBV20-1 and J is TRBJ2-3; no firm D call. Germline V lookup: CDR1 DFQATT, CDR2 SNEGSKA (reference sequence). CDR3 length: 15 residues. V was clipped by 2 bases and J by 0 bases, with 12 bases between them.

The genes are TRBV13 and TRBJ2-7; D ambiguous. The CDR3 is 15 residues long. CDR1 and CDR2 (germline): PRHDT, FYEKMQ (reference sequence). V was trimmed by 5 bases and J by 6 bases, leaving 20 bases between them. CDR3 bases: TGTGCCAGCAGCCTTGGCACATCGAAGGGTGCCGAGCAGTACTTC. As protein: CASSLGTSKGAEQYF.

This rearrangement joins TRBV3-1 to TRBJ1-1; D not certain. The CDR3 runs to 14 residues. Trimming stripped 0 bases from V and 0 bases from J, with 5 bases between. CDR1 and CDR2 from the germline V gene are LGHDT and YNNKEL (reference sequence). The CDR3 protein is CASSQDGLNTEAFF. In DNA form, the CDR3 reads TGTGCCAGCAGCCAAGACGGGTTGAACACTGAAGCTTTCTTT.

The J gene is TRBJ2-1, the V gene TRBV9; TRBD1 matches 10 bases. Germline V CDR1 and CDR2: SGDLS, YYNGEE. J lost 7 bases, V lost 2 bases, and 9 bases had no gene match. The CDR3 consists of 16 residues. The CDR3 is CASSVTGQGDWNEQFF. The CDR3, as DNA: TGTGCCAGCAGCGTTACAGGACAGGGGGATTGGAATGAGCAGTTCTTC.

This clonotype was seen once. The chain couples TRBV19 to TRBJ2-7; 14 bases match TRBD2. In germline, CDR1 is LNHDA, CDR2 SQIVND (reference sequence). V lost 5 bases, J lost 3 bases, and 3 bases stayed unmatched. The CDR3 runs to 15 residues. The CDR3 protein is CASSLGTSGSYEQYF. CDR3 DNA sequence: TGTGCCAGTAGTCTCGGGACTAGCGGGAGCTACGAGCAGTACTTC.

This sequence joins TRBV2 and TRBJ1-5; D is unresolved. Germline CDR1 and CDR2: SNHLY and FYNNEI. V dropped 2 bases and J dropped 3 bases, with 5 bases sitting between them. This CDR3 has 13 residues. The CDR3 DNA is TGTGCCAGCAGTGAACAGTTCAATCAGCCCCAGCATTTT. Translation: CASSEQFNQPQHF.

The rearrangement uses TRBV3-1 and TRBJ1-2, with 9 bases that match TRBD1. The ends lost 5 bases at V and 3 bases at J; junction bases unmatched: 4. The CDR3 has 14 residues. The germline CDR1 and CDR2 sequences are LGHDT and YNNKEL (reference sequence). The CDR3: CASSGGQGDYGYTF. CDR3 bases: TGTGCCAGCAGCGGGGGACAGGGAGACTATGGCTACACCTTC.

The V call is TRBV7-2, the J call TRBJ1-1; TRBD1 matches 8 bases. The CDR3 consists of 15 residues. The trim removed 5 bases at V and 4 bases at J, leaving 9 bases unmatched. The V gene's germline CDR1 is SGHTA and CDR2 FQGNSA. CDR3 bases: TGTGCCAGCAGCCAATCGACAGGGGTGAGCACTGAAGCTTTCTTT. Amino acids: CASSQSTGVSTEAFF.